This T cell receptor (beta chain) is drawn from a study of human T cells and chemical hapten exposure. Notes on the study in general: Relative to controls, expanded TCRs formed significantly more large CDR3 similarity clusters.

This clonotype was counted at least ten times. The antigen remains undetermined. Time point given: patch test 3, about 24 weeks after DPC sensitization. Documented treatment: therapeutic diphenylcyclopropenone sensitization with weekly scalp DPC. Germline V lookup: CDR1 DFQATT, CDR2 SNEGSKA (reference sequence). This CDR3 comprises 13 residues. The germline V and J ends were trimmed by 3 bases and 0 bases, with 6 bases remaining between them. TCRdb re-called the RACE reads with MiXCR, one entry per CDR3 protein. Among about 190,000 distinct CDR3 sequences listed, about 25% were seen once. The sample here was whole blood, taken in connection with sensitization to the hapten diphenylcyclopropenone (DPC). The TCR originated in a woman between 35 and 50 years old with alopecia areata. Some clones in this sample may be carry-over from other donors' samples. The V and J genes are TRBV20-1 and TRBJ1-5; D remains ambiguous. CDR3 loop: CSASSHSNQPQHF. As DNA, the CDR3 is TGCAGTGCTAGTTCGCATAGCAATCAGCCCCAGCATTTT.